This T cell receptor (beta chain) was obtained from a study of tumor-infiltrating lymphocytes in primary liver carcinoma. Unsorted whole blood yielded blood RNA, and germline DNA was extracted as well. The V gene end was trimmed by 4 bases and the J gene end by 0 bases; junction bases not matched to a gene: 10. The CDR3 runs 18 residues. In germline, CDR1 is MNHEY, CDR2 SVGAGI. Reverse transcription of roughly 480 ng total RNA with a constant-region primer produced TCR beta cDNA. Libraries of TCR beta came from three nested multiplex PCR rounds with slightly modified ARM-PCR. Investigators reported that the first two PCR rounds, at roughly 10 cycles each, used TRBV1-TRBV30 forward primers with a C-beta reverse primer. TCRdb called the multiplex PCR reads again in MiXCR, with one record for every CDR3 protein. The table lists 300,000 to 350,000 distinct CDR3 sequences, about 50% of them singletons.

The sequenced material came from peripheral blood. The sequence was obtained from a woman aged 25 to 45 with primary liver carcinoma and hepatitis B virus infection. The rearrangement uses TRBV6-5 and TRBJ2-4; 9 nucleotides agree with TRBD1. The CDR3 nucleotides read TGTGCCAGCAGTTCCCCCGGGACAGGGACAGGAGCCAAAAACATTCAGTACTTC. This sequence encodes CASSSPGTGTGAKNIQYF.